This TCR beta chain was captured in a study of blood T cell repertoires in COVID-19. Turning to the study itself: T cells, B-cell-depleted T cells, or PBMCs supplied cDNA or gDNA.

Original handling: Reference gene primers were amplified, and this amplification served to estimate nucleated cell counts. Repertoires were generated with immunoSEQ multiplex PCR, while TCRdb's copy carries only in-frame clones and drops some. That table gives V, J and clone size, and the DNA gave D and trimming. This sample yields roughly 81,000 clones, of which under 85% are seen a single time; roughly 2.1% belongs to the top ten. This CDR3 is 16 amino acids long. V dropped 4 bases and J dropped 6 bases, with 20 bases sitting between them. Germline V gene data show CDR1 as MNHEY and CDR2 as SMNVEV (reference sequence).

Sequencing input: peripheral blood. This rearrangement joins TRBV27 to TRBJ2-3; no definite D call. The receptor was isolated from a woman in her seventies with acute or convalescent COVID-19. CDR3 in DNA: TGTGCCAGCAGTTCAACCTCCCGACCCCCGGGTGATACGCAGTATTTT. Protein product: CASSSTSRPPGDTQYF.